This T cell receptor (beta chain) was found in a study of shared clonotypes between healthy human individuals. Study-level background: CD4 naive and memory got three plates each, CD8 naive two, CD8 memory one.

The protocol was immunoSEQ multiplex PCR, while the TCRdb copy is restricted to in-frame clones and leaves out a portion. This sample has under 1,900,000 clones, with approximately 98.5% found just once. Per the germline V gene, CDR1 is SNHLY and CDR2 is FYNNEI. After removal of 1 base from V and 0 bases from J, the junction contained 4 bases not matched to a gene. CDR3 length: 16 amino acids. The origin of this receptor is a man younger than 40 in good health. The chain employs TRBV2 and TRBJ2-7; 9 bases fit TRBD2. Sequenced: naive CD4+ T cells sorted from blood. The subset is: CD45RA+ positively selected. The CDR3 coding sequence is TGTGCCAGCAGTGAAGGCCTAGCGGGGATCTCCTACGAGCAGTACTTC. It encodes CASSEGLAGISYEQYF.